The 16 T cell receptor beta chains reported below all come from one sample, sequenced in a study of blood T cell repertoires in COVID-19. The table came from immunoSEQ multiplex PCR; TCRdb's copy has only in-frame clones and leaves some out. The sample gives 200,000 to 250,000 clones, over 75% of which show up once; roughly 4.5% is in the top ten. The sample was peripheral blood. These receptor sequences come from a man between 45 and 60 years old with acute or convalescent COVID-19.

The chain carries TRBV6-5 and TRBJ2-2; TRBD2 agrees at 7 bases. This CDR3 is 15 amino acids long. Germline V gives CDR1 MNHEY, CDR2 SVGAGI. The V segment lost 4 bases and the J segment 5 bases; nucleotides outside the gene matches: 7. CDR3 residues: CASSSGGGGTGELFF. DNA of the CDR3: TGTGCCAGCAGTTCCGGCGGGGGAGGGACCGGGGAGCTGTTTTTT.

The chain employs TRBV29-1 and TRBJ2-5, with a tentative D call TRBD1 (6 bases). CDR3 size: 13 residues. Per germline, CDR1 SQVTM and CDR2 ANQGSEA. Trimming stripped 5 bases from V and 5 bases from J, with 15 bases between. CDR3 in DNA: TGCAGCGTTACAGGGAAATCCGTCGAGACCCAGTACTTC. It yields the protein CSVTGKSVETQYF.

This chain links TRBV27 with TRBJ1-1, with D hard to call. Germline V CDR1 and CDR2: MNHEY, SMNVEV (reference sequence). The V gene lost 3 bases and the J gene lost 2 bases, with 7 bases spanning the gap. The CDR3 spans 13 residues. This chain's CDR3 is CASSFSLNTEAFF. CDR3 nucleotides: TGTGCCAGCAGTTTTTCTCTAAACACTGAAGCTTTCTTT.

The rearrangement joins TRBV7-9 to TRBJ2-7, with 11 bases fitting TRBD1. The germline CDR1 and CDR2 sequences are SEHNR and FQNEAQ (reference sequence). V dropped 2 bases and J dropped 2; count of bases not matched to a gene: 5. The CDR3 extends over 16 amino acids. Written as DNA, the CDR3 is TGTGCCAGCAGCTTAACTGAGGGACAGGGGGCCTACGAGCAGTACTTC. It translates to CASSLTEGQGAYEQYF.

The chain links TRBV19 to TRBJ2-6, with TRBD1 identical over 7 bases. CDR1 is LNHDA and CDR2 is SQIVND in the germline V gene (reference sequence). The CDR3 has 17 residues. V shed 3 bases and J 0 bases; nucleotides not matched to a gene: 5. The CDR3 nucleotides are TGTGCCAGTAGTATGGGACAGAAGAACTCTGGGGCCAACGTCCTGACTTTC. Protein product: CASSMGQKNSGANVLTF.

J is TRBJ1-2 and V is TRBV2; D uncertain. The germline CDR1 and CDR2 sequences are SNHLY and FYNNEI. The CDR3 is 16 amino acids. Trimming pared 2 bases from V and 2 bases from J, leaving 15 bases between. For the CDR3, the DNA is TGTGCCAGCAGTGAACCGAGCGGTGCTGGGAACTATGGCTACACCTTC. Translating gives CASSEPSGAGNYGYTF.

V gene TRBV7-2 combines with J gene TRBJ1-5; no firm D call. This CDR3 is built from 14 residues. CDR1 and CDR2 from the germline V gene are SGHTA and FQGNSA. V was clipped by 0 bases and J by 4 bases, with 7 bases between them. CDR3 loop: CASSLASRNQPQHF. The CDR3 bases are TGTGCCAGCAGCTTAGCATCGAGGAATCAGCCCCAGCATTTT. Supplemented by reference TRBV7-2 and TRBJ1-5, the full variable domain reads GAGVSQSPSNKVTEKGKDVELRCDPISGHTALYWYRQSLGQGLEFLIYFQGNSAPDKSGLPSDRFSAERTGGSVSTLTIQRTQQEDSAVYLCASSLASRNQPQHFGDGTRLSIL.

The rearrangement joins TRBV11-2 to TRBJ1-4; TRBD1 matches at 7 bases. This CDR3 spans 15 amino acids. With 4 bases clipped from V and 4 bases from J, the junction kept 6 bases outside the gene matches. The germline gives CDR1 SGHAT, CDR2 FQNNGV. The CDR3 here is CASSSGQASNEKLFF. The CDR3 coding sequence is TGTGCCAGCAGCTCTGGACAGGCGAGTAATGAAAAACTGTTTTTT. The full variable domain, completed using reference TRBV11-2 and TRBJ1-4, is EAGVAQSPRYKIIEKRQSVAFWCNPISGHATLYWYQQILGQGPKLLIQFQNNGVVDDSQLPKDRFSAERLKGVDSTLKIQPAKLEDSAVYLCASSSGQASNEKLFFGSGTQLSVL.

This rearrangement joins TRBV6-2 or TRBV6-3 to TRBJ1-1; D is possibly TRBD1 (6 bases). Between the trimmed V and J ends, which lost 4 bases and 2 bases, there was a span of 14 bases. The CDR3 sequence is 15 residues long. CDR1 MNHEY and CDR2 SVGEGT come from the germline V gene. In nucleotides, the CDR3 is TGTGCCAGCAGTTCCCCAGGGGCCCCCAACACTGAAGCTTTCTTT. Amino acid sequence: CASSSPGAPNTEAFF.

The gene calls are TRBV4-2 and TRBJ2-5; TRBD2 is a possible D gene (5 bases). Trimming shortened V by 0 bases and J by 5 bases, and 13 bases separated the two germline ends. The CDR3 loop spans 15 amino acids. Germline assignment: CDR1 LGHNA and CDR2 YNFKEQ. Here the CDR3 reads CASSQDRLAGETQYF. CDR3 nucleotide sequence: TGTGCCAGCAGCCAAGATCGGCTAGCTGGGGAGACCCAGTACTTC.

The genes are TRBV6-2 or TRBV6-3 and TRBJ2-5; weak D call: TRBD2 (7 bases). The V end was cut by 5 bases, the J end by 2 bases, with 12 bases between. Germline V lookup: CDR1 MNHEY, CDR2 SVGEGT. The CDR3 is 14 amino acids. Written as DNA, the CDR3 is TGTGCCAGCAGTAGGGGGGGGTCGCAAGAGACCCAGTACTTC. Amino acid sequence: CASSRGGSQETQYF.

This chain links TRBV5-1 with TRBJ2-1; TRBD1 matches at 7 bases. The CDR3 contains 14 residues. The V gene's germline CDR1 is SGHRS and CDR2 YFSETQ. J was trimmed by 6 bases and V by 3 bases; bases with no gene match: 6. This CDR3 reads CASSWMTGFNEQFF. The CDR3, as DNA: TGCGCCAGCAGCTGGATGACAGGGTTCAATGAGCAGTTCTTC.

The rearrangement uses TRBV6-5 and TRBJ2-7, with TRBD1 as a possible D gene (6 bases). Germline V gives CDR1 MNHEY, CDR2 SVGAGI. This CDR3 is 14 amino acids long. V was shortened by 5 bases and J by 2 bases, with 13 bases between the two germline ends. The CDR3 loop reads CASSRDIGPYEQYF. In DNA form, the CDR3 reads TGTGCCAGCAGTCGGGACATAGGACCCTACGAGCAGTACTTC.

V usage is TRBV7-8 and J usage is TRBJ2-7, with D perhaps TRBD1 (6 bases). With 2 bases removed from V and 0 bases from J, the gap between germline ends came to 14 bases. The V gene's germline CDR1 is SGHVS and CDR2 FQNEAQ. CDR3 size: 16 residues. The CDR3 DNA follows: TGTGCCAGCAGCTTAAAGGGGCTGGGGGCCTCCTACGAGCAGTACTTC. This codes for CASSLKGLGASYEQYF.

This sequence joins TRBV6-5 and TRBJ1-2; 11 bases map to TRBD1. The CDR3 spans 14 residues. In germline, CDR1 is MNHEY, CDR2 SVGAGI. The V segment lost 6 bases and the J segment 4 bases; nucleotides outside the gene matches: 4. CDR3 protein: CASRGTGGGYGYTF. The CDR3 DNA reads TGTGCCAGCAGGGGGACAGGGGGTGGCTATGGCTACACCTTC.

The V gene is TRBV3-1 (or the pseudogene TRBV3-2), the J gene TRBJ2-7; no definite D call. V was cut by 0 bases and J by 5 bases, with 5 bases left in between. This CDR3 region has 12 residues. From germline, CDR1 is LGHDT and CDR2 YNNKEL (reference sequence). The CDR3 loop is CASSQEGHEQYF. Here the CDR3 DNA reads TGTGCCAGCAGCCAAGAGGGCCACGAGCAGTACTTC.